What follows are 6 T cell receptor beta chains derived from one specimen sequenced in a study of control samples from healthy donors and cancer patients. Using immunoSEQ multiplex PCR, the repertoire was profiled, and TCRdb retains in-frame clones only, with some absent. The table has about 100,000 clones, over 75% seen once. Input material: blood. These receptor sequences come from a woman aged 45-65 years in good health.

This clone was found once. This chain connects TRBV18 to TRBJ1-2; D gene uncertain. Trimming removed 4 bases at V and 8 bases at J, with 17 bases between. This CDR3 comprises 14 residues. Germline V CDR1 and CDR2: KGHSH, LQKENI. CDR3 nucleotides: TGTGCCAGCTCACGAGCAGGCAACCTCTGGGGCTACACCTTC. This translates into CASSRAGNLWGYTF.

This chain uses TRBV6-2 or TRBV6-3 with TRBJ1-1, with D maybe TRBD1 (6 bases). Trimming pared 6 bases from V and 1 base from J, leaving 12 bases between. The CDR3 consists of 14 residues. Germline V gene data show CDR1 as MNHEY and CDR2 as SVGEGT. CDR3 region: CASSLRGWNTEAFF. Written as DNA, the CDR3 is TGTGCCAGCAGCCTCAGGGGCTGGAACACTGAAGCTTTCTTT.

The chain has TRBV7-3 and TRBJ1-5, with 7 bases lining up with TRBD1. J was trimmed by 7 bases and V by 5 bases; bases with no gene match: 14. CDR1 is SGHTA and CDR2 is FQGTGA in the germline V gene. CDR3 size: 16 residues. The CDR3 spells CASSPTGQIAGQPQHF. The CDR3, as DNA: TGTGCCAGCAGCCCAACGGGACAGATTGCAGGACAGCCCCAGCATTTT.

The V call is TRBV6-5, the J call TRBJ1-2; D may be TRBD1 (6 bases). The CDR3 contains 14 residues. CDR1 is MNHEY, CDR2 SVGAGI, per germline. Trimming pared 4 bases from V and 4 bases from J, leaving 13 bases between. This CDR3 reads CASSFSGGVYGYTF. CDR3 nucleotides: TGTGCCAGCAGTTTTTCCGGGGGCGTCTATGGCTACACCTTC.

This chain uses TRBV7-2 with TRBJ2-1; D uncertain. Trimming pared 5 bases from V and 3 bases from J, leaving 14 bases between. CDR1 and CDR2 from the germline V gene are SGHTA and FQGNSA. The CDR3 runs 15 residues. For the CDR3, the DNA is TGTGCCAGCAGCCCCCCCGCGGCTGGCTACAATGAGCAGTTCTTC. Amino acids: CASSPPAAGYNEQFF.

The V gene is TRBV7-9, the J gene TRBJ1-4; D call uncertain. Trimming left V 8 bases short and J 4 bases short, with 11 bases between. CDR3 size: 13 residues. Germline values: CDR1 SEHNR, CDR2 FQNEAQ (reference sequence). The CDR3 DNA reads TGTGCCAGCGAGGAGGATCTTAATGAAAAACTGTTTTTT. Its protein is CASEEDLNEKLFF. Together with reference TRBV7-9 and TRBJ1-4, the CDR3 gives the full variable domain: DTGVSQNPRHKITKRGQNVTFRCDPISEHNRLYWYRQTLGQGPEFLTYFQNEAQLEKSRLLSDRFSAERPKGSFSTLEIQRTEQGDSAMYLCASEEDLNEKLFFGSGTQLSVL.